This T cell receptor (beta chain) was recorded in a study of cytomegalovirus exposure and HLA in healthy donors. Study outcomes and limitations: Solely CMV serostatus was available to characterize immune exposure. Analyzed later, association rates of TCRs varied across HLA loci, with DRB1 most and HLA-C fewest. What a later analysis showed was that several of the most significant clusters appeared linked to common viral pathogens.

V gave up 3 bases and J gave up 4 bases; unmatched junction bases: 5. This CDR3 is 14 amino acids long. Germline V gives CDR1 SEHNR, CDR2 FQNEAQ (reference sequence). Primers included in the PCR were 60 Vbeta and 13 Jbeta primers. This table comes from immunoSEQ multiplex PCR, and its TCRdb copy is limited to in-frame clones, with some not included. The sample includes 170,000 or so clones, 84% of them seen just once. Worth noting for this clone: As yet, its antigen is unknown.

Sample: PBMCs. The J gene is TRBJ2-5, the V gene TRBV7-9; 7 bases line up with TRBD1. The TCR sequence derives from a boy aged 2 to 10 in good health and CMV-seronegative. CDR3 residues: CASSLGQSVETQYF. The CDR3 nucleotides are TGTGCCAGCAGCTTGGGACAGTCAGTAGAGACCCAGTACTTC.